This entry is about one T cell receptor beta chain. These data are taken from a study of OX40 agonist ivuxolimab in advanced cancers. CDR3 length: 11 amino acids. CDR1 and CDR2 from the germline V gene are GTSNPN and SVGIG (reference sequence). The germline V and J ends were trimmed by 3 bases and 4 bases, with 6 bases remaining between them. Here immunoSEQ multiplex PCR was the method, and the copy in TCRdb shows in-frame clones only, minus some. The sample comprises some 100,000 clones, around 90% of which are singletons, and 0.7% to 0.95% rests with the top ten. The receptor comes from an adult with an advanced solid tumor such as melanoma, head and neck, liver or kidney cancer. This chain uses TRBV30 with TRBJ1-2; weak D call: TRBD1 (6 bases). The sample consisted of CD4+ or CD8+ T cells sorted from blood, taken in a trial of the OX40 agonist ivuxolimab. The CDR3 DNA is TGTGCCTGGAGGGACAGCTATGGCTACACCTTC. The encoded protein is CAWRDSYGYTF.